A single sample is the source of the 2 T cell receptor beta chains below, sequenced in a study of T cell changes during pregnancy in multiple sclerosis. The table came from immunoSEQ multiplex PCR; TCRdb's copy has only in-frame clones and leaves some out. The sample contains roughly 100,000 clones, 91% of which appear only once. Here the sequenced sample was peripheral blood, taken after pregnancy. The receptors stem from a female donor in good health, enrolled as a control in a pregnancy study.

This chain joins TRBV9 and TRBJ2-3; possible D gene TRBD1, 6 bases. Trimming cost V 4 bases and J 6 bases, with 18 bases left between them. The CDR3 is 15 residues long. Germline V CDR1 and CDR2: SGDLS, YYNGEE. The DNA of the CDR3 is TGTGCCAGCAGCATTACAGGGTTTGCAACGGATACGCAGTATTTT. Protein product: CASSITGFATDTQYF. The complete variable domain, with remaining parts taken from reference TRBV9 and TRBJ2-3, reads DSGVTQTPKHLITATGQRVTLRCSPRSGDLSVYWYQQSLDQGLQFLIQYYNGEERAKGNILERFSAQQFPDLHSELNLSSLELGDSALYFCASSITGFATDTQYFGPGTRLTVL.

The rearrangement joins TRBV23-1 to TRBJ1-1, with D possibly being TRBD1 (6 bases). TRBV23-1 has ORF status, its function being uncertain. V was cut by 5 bases and J by 6 bases, with 22 bases left in between. The CDR3 length is 16 residues. The CDR3 loop is CASSEGELIIASEAFF. The CDR3 DNA reads as TGCGCCAGCAGTGAGGGGGAACTTATAATTGCCTCTGAAGCTTTCTTT.